Below, one TCR beta chain is given with its context. The data originate from a study of control samples from healthy donors and cancer patients. The trim removed 7 bases at V and 4 bases at J, leaving 4 bases unmatched. CDR1 is WSHSY, CDR2 SAAADI, per germline. CDR3 size: 14 residues. Some clones are missing from TCRdb's copy, which holds only in-frame ones; the method was immunoSEQ multiplex PCR. Of some 15,000 clones in the sample, around 92% were seen once. The receptor was derived from an elderly man with lung cancer. The gene calls are TRBV10-2 and TRBJ2-3; 11 nucleotides match TRBD2. Material for sequencing was PBMCs. The chain's CDR3 is CASNSGGEADTQYF. The CDR3 region has the DNA TGCGCCAGCAATAGCGGGGGGGAGGCAGATACGCAGTATTTT.